This TCR beta chain came from a study of cytomegalovirus exposure and HLA in healthy donors. Trimming pared 7 bases from V and 3 bases from J, leaving 11 bases between. The CDR3 has 12 residues. Per germline, CDR1 SGDLS and CDR2 YYNGEE. PCR was performed using 60 Vbeta and 13 Jbeta primers. TCRdb's copy holds only in-frame clones and misses some; the assay was immunoSEQ multiplex PCR. The sample shows about 190,000 clones, roughly 80% of them seen only once. The sequence was collected from a man in his fifties in good health and CMV-seronegative. Material for sequencing was PBMCs. V usage is TRBV9 and J usage is TRBJ2-7, with D perhaps TRBD2 (6 bases). Written as DNA, the CDR3 is TGTGCCAGCGGGATGGGGGGCTACGAGCAGTACTTC. Translated, it gives CASGMGGYEQYF. Using reference TRBV9 and TRBJ2-7 for the parts outside the CDR3, the full variable domain is DSGVTQTPKHLITATGQRVTLRCSPRSGDLSVYWYQQSLDQGLQFLIQYYNGEERAKGNILERFSAQQFPDLHSELNLSSLELGDSALYFCASGMGGYEQYFGPGTRLTVT.